The 17 T cell receptor beta chains given below trace back to one sample, sequenced in a study of cytomegalovirus exposure and HLA in healthy donors. Primers for the PCR totalled 60 Vbeta and 13 Jbeta. Clones were read by immunoSEQ multiplex PCR, and TCRdb kept only the in-frame ones, dropping some. In the table there are about 97,000 clones, roughly 85% of which are singletons. Sequenced input: PBMCs. The receptors shown here come from a man between 35 and 55 years old in good health and CMV-seronegative.

The chain combines TRBV7-3 with TRBJ2-2; 8 bases map to TRBD2. Per the germline V gene, CDR1 is SGHTA and CDR2 is FQGTGA. V shed 5 bases, J shed 6 bases, and the junction held 11 bases outside the gene matches. There are 16 residues in the CDR3. CDR3 bases: TGTGCCAGCAGCCCAACTAGCGGTTCGGCCGCCGGGGAGCTGTTTTTT. This encodes CASSPTSGSAAGELFF.

The chain links TRBV5-4 to TRBJ2-6; D is uncertain. From germline, CDR1 is SGHNT and CDR2 YYREEE (reference sequence). CDR3 length equals 15 residues. The ends were cut back, 0 bases at V and 1 base at J, with 5 bases in the middle. CDR3 protein: CASSLGGSGANVLTF. In DNA form, the CDR3 reads TGTGCCAGCAGCTTGGGAGGTTCTGGGGCCAACGTCCTGACTTTC.

V and J are TRBV5-8 and TRBJ1-5; TRBD1 matches 7 bases. The CDR3 has 15 residues. Germline lookup yields CDR1 SGHTS and CDR2 YDEGEE. Germline trimming cut 6 bases from V and 4 bases from J; bases unmatched to any gene: 10. Here the CDR3 reads CASIQGRGWNQPQHF. For the CDR3, the DNA is TGTGCCAGCATACAGGGCAGGGGGTGGAATCAGCCCCAGCATTTT.

The rearrangement links TRBV2 to TRBJ1-1, with D unclear. Germline CDR1 reads SNHLY; CDR2 reads FYNNEI. The CDR3 is 15 amino acids. Trimming took 6 bases from V and 2 from J, leaving 16 bases between them. The CDR3: CASRTRPQPNTEAFF. DNA for the CDR3: TGTGCCAGCAGGACTAGACCCCAGCCCAACACTGAAGCTTTCTTT.

V and J are TRBV5-1 and TRBJ2-1; TRBD1 agrees at 9 bases. The CDR3 sequence is 13 residues long. From germline, CDR1 is SGHRS and CDR2 YFSETQ. The V segment lost 4 bases and the J segment 10 bases; nucleotides outside the gene matches: 6. Written as DNA, the CDR3 is TGCGCCAGCAGCACCACAGGGGGCCGGGAGCAGTTCTTC. The encoded protein is CASSTTGGREQFF.

The genes are TRBV25-1 and TRBJ2-2; 11 positions agree with TRBD2. V gave up 8 bases and J gave up 0 bases; unmatched junction bases: 5. Germline V lookup: CDR1 MGHDK, CDR2 SYGVNS. This CDR3 has 16 amino acids. CDR3 nucleotides: TGTGCCAGCGCAACTAGCGGGGGCTCGAACACCGGGGAGCTGTTTTTT. Amino acid sequence: CASATSGGSNTGELFF.

The chain combines TRBV4-1 with TRBJ2-2, with 9 bases identical to TRBD1. CDR1 is MGHRA and CDR2 is YSYEKL in the germline V gene. The V and J ends lost 5 bases and 3 bases, in that order; junction bases with no gene match: 7. CDR3 length: 16 amino acids. The CDR3 region has the DNA TGCGCCAGCAGCACCGTATGGACAGGGGACACCGGGGAGCTGTTTTTT. Its translation: CASSTVWTGDTGELFF.

The gene calls are TRBV10-1 and TRBJ2-3; D not resolved. The germline V and J ends were trimmed by 3 bases and 2 bases, with 6 bases remaining between them. This CDR3 has 13 residues. Germline CDR1 is WNHNN and CDR2 is SYGVQD (reference sequence). DNA for the CDR3: TGCGCCAGCAGTGAACAGACCACAGATACGCAGTATTTT. Its translation is CASSEQTTDTQYF.

About this clone itself: The junction differs from germline at one of its ends, possibly a read error. The rearrangement links TRBV7-9 to TRBJ2-7; D may be TRBD1 (5 bases). Germline V gene sequence: CDR1 SEHNR, CDR2 FQNEAQ (reference sequence). The CDR3 totals 15 residues. CDR3: CSSSYPGSPTYEQYF. The CDR3 region has the DNA TGTTCCAGCAGCTACCCAGGGTCCCCAACTTACGAGCAGTACTTC.

The chain has TRBV5-1 and TRBJ2-1; possible D gene TRBD2, 6 bases. In germline, CDR1 is SGHRS, CDR2 YFSETQ. Trimming removed 0 bases from V and 0 bases from J, with 10 bases in between. This CDR3 has 16 residues. The CDR3 region is CASSLGAGTSYNEQFF. In DNA form, the CDR3 reads TGCGCCAGCAGCTTGGGGGCGGGGACCTCCTACAATGAGCAGTTCTTC.

V is TRBV5-4 and J is TRBJ2-7, with TRBD2 identical over 7 bases. There are 14 residues in the CDR3. The V and J ends lost 2 bases and 0 bases, in that order; junction bases with no gene match: 2. Germline V gene data show CDR1 as SGHNT and CDR2 as YYREEE (reference sequence). The CDR3 region is CASSFQRDSYEQYF. The CDR3 DNA reads as TGTGCCAGCAGCTTCCAGCGGGACTCCTACGAGCAGTACTTC. The full variable domain, rest sourced from reference TRBV5-4 and TRBJ2-7, is ETGVTQSPTHLIKTRGQQVTLRCSSQSGHNTVSWYQQALGQGPQFIFQYYREEENGRGNFPPRFSGLQFPNYSSELNVNALELDDSALYLCASSFQRDSYEQYFGPGTRLTVT.

The V call is TRBV19, the J call TRBJ2-7, with TRBD2 as a possible D gene (5 bases). CDR1 and CDR2 (germline): LNHDA, SQIVND (reference sequence). Trimming took 4 bases from V and 0 from J, leaving 13 bases between them. This CDR3 is built from 15 residues. Written as DNA, the CDR3 is TGTGCCAGTAGTACTCTAGTGGGGAGCTCCTACGAGCAGTACTTC. Translated: CASSTLVGSSYEQYF.

V is TRBV5-5 and J is TRBJ2-5; D unresolved. The CDR3 runs to 15 residues. Germline-derived CDR1 and CDR2 are SGHKS and YYEKEE (reference sequence). Trimming took 0 bases from V and 4 from J, leaving 13 bases between them. The CDR3 here is CASSLGNNLAETQYF. The CDR3 DNA follows: TGTGCCAGCAGCTTGGGAAACAATCTCGCAGAGACCCAGTACTTC.

The rearrangement links TRBV7-9 to TRBJ2-1, with 11 bases lining up with TRBD2. The CDR3 sequence is 18 residues long. The V gene's germline CDR1 is SEHNR and CDR2 FQNEAQ (reference sequence). After removal of 1 base from V and 3 bases from J, the junction contained 8 bases not matched to a gene. DNA for the CDR3: TGTGCCAGCAGCTTAGGTTGGCCTAGCGGGGGGAACTACAATGAGCAGTTCTTC. This gives the protein CASSLGWPSGGNYNEQFF. The complete variable domain, with remaining parts taken from reference TRBV7-9 and TRBJ2-1, reads DTGVSQNPRHKITKRGQNVTFRCDPISEHNRLYWYRQTLGQGPEFLTYFQNEAQLEKSRLLSDRFSAERPKGSFSTLEIQRTEQGDSAMYLCASSLGWPSGGNYNEQFFGPGTRLTVL.

J is TRBJ1-1 and V is TRBV27; TRBD1 matches 10 bases. Germline lookup yields CDR1 MNHEY and CDR2 SMNVEV (reference sequence). The CDR3 loop spans 13 amino acids. After removal of 6 bases from V and 10 bases from J, the junction contained 8 bases not matched to a gene. CDR3 protein: CASSFLDRGRAFF. CDR3 DNA: TGTGCCAGCAGCTTTCTTGACAGGGGGCGAGCTTTCTTT.

This clone was detected only once. Here the CDR3 reads CASSLNSRTYNEQFF. In DNA form, the CDR3 reads TGTGCCAGCAGCTTAAATTCTAGGACCTACAATGAGCAGTTCTTC. This chain uses TRBV5-4 with TRBJ2-1; D remains unclear. CDR3 length: 15 amino acids. Trimming shortened V by 2 bases and J by 2 bases, and 11 bases separated the two germline ends. Germline V lookup: CDR1 SGHNT, CDR2 YYREEE (reference sequence). Full variable domain (remainder filled in from reference TRBV5-4 and TRBJ2-1): ETGVTQSPTHLIKTRGQQVTLRCSSQSGHNTVSWYQQALGQGPQFIFQYYREEENGRGNFPPRFSGLQFPNYSSELNVNALELDDSALYLCASSLNSRTYNEQFFGPGTRLTVL.

This clone was observed a handful of times. The chain is built from TRBV6-1 and TRBJ1-1; D not certain. The ends were cut back, 1 base at V and 0 bases at J, with 6 bases in the middle. The CDR3 contains 14 residues. CDR1 and CDR2 (germline): MNHNS, SASEGT. The CDR3 DNA reads as TGTGCCAGCAGTGAAGGGTACTTGAACACTGAAGCTTTCTTT. Translation: CASSEGYLNTEAFF.